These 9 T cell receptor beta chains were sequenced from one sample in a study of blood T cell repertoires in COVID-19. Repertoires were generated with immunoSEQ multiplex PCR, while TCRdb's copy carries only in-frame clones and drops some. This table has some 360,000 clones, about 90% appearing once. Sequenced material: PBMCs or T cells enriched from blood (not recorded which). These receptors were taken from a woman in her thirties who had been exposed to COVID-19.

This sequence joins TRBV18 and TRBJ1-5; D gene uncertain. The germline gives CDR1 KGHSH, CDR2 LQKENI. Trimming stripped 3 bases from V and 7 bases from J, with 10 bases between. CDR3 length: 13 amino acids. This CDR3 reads CASSPMGGQPQHF. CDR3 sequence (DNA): TGTGCCAGCTCACCGATGGGCGGGCAGCCCCAGCATTTT.

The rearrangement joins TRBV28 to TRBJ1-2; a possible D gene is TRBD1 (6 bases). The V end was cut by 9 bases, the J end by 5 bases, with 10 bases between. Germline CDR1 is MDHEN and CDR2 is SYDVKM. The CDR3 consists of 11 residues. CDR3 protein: CASTGTYGYTF. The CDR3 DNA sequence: TGTGCCAGTACAGGGACGTATGGCTACACCTTC.

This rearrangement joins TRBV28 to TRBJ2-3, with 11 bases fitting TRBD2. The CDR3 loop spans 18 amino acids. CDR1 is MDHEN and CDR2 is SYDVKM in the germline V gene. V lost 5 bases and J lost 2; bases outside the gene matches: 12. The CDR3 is CASSTFTSGSFYTDTQYF. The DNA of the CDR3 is TGTGCCAGCAGTACGTTCACTAGCGGGAGTTTCTACACAGATACGCAGTATTTT.

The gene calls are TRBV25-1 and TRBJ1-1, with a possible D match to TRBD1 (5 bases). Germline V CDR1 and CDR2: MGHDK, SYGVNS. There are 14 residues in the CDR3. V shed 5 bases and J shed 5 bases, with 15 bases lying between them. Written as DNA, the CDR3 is TGTGCCAGCAGTCCCGGGACGGGGAGGACTGAAGCTTTCTTT. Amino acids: CASSPGTGRTEAFF.

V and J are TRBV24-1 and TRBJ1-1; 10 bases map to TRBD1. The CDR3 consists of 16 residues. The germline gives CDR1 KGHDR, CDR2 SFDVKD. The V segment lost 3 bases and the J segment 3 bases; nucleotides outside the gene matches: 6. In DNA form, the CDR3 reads TGTGCCACCAGTGATACAAGGACAGGGGGGGACACTGAAGCTTTCTTT. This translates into CATSDTRTGGDTEAFF.

The CDR3: CASSLRQGENSYEQYF. DNA of the CDR3: TGTGCCAGCAGCTTACGGCAGGGGGAAAACTCCTACGAGCAGTACTTC. The chain carries TRBV11-3 and TRBJ2-7; 7 positions match TRBD1. Germline V gives CDR1 SGHNT, CDR2 YENEEA. Losses at the gene ends were 2 bases for V and 0 bases for J; bases not matched to a gene: 7. This CDR3 spans 16 amino acids.

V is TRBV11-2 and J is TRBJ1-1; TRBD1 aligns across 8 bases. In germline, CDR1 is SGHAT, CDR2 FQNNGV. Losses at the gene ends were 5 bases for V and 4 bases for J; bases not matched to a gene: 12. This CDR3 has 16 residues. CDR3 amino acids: CASSRRTGRVGTEAFF. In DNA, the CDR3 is TGTGCCAGCAGCCGAAGGACAGGGAGGGTAGGCACTGAAGCTTTCTTT.

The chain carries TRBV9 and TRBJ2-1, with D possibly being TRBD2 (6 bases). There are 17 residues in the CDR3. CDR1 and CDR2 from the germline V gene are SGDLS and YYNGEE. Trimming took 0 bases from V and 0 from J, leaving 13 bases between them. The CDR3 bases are TGTGCCAGCAGCGTAGAGGATAGCGGATACTCCTACAATGAGCAGTTCTTC. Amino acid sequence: CASSVEDSGYSYNEQFF. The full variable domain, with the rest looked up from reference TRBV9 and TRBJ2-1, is DSGVTQTPKHLITATGQRVTLRCSPRSGDLSVYWYQQSLDQGLQFLIQYYNGEERAKGNILERFSAQQFPDLHSELNLSSLELGDSALYFCASSVEDSGYSYNEQFFGPGTRLTVL.

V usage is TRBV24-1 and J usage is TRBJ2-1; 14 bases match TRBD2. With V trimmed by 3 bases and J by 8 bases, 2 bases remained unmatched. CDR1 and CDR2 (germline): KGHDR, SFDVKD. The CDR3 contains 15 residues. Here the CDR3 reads CATSDEGLAGDEQFF. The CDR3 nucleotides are TGTGCCACCAGTGATGAGGGACTAGCGGGAGATGAGCAGTTCTTC.